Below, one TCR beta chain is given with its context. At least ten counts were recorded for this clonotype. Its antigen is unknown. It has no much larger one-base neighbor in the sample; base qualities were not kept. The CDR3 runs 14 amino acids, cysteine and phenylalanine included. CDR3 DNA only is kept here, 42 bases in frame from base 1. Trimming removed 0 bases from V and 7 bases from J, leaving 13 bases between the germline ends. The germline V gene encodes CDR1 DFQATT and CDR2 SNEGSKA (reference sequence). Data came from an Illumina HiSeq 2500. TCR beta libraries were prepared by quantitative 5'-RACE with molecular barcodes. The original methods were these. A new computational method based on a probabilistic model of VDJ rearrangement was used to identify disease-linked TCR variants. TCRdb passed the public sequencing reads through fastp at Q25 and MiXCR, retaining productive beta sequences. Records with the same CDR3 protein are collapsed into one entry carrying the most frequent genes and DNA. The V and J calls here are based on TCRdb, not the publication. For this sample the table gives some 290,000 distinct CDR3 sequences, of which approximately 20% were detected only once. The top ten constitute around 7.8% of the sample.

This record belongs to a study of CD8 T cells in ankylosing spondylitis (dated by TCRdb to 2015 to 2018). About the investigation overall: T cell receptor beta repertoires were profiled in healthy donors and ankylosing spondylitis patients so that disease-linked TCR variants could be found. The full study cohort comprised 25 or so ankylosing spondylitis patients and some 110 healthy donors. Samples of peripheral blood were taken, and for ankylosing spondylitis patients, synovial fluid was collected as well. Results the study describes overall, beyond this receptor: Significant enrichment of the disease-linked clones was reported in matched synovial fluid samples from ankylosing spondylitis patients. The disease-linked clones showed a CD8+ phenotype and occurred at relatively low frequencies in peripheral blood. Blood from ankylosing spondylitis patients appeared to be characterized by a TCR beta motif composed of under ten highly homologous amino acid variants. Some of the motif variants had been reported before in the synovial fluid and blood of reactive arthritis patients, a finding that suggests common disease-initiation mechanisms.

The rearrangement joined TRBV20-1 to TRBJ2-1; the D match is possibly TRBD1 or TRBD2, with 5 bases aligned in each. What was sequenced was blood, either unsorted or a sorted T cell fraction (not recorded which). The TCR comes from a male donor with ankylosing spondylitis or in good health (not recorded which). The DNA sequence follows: TGCAGTGCTAGAGATTCGGGACGGATTAATGAGCAGTTCTTC. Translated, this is CSARDSGRINEQFF.